Included here is one T cell receptor (beta chain) sequence, with context. Trimming removed 5 bases from V and 0 bases from J, with 14 bases in between. Germline assignment: CDR1 SGHRS and CDR2 YFSETQ. This CDR3 is 15 amino acids long. This specimen belongs to a study of blood T cell repertoires in COVID-19. Profiling relied on immunoSEQ multiplex PCR, and the TCRdb table lists in-frame clones only, not all of them. There are almost 350,000 clones in the sample; more than 70% occur only once, and 3.5% to 4% lies in the top ten. Sequencing used peripheral blood. This chain connects TRBV5-1 to TRBJ1-1; weak D call: TRBD1 (5 bases). The origin of this receptor is a woman aged 55 to 70 with COVID-19, enrolled during active disease. CDR3 sequence: CASRRQLEVNTEAFF. The CDR3 DNA is TGCGCCAGCAGAAGACAGCTAGAGGTGAACACTGAAGCTTTCTTT.